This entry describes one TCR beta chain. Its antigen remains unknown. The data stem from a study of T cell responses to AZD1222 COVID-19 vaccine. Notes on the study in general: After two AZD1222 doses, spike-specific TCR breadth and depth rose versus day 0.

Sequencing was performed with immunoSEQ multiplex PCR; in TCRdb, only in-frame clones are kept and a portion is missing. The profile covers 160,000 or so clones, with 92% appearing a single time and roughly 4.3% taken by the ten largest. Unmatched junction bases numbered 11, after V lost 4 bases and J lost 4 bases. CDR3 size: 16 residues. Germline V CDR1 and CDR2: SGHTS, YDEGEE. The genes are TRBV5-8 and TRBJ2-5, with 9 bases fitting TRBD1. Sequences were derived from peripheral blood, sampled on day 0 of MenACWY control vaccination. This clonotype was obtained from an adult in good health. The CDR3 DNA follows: TGTGCCAGCAGCCCCGGGACAGGGCGGATATCAGAGACCCAGTACTTC. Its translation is CASSPGTGRISETQYF.